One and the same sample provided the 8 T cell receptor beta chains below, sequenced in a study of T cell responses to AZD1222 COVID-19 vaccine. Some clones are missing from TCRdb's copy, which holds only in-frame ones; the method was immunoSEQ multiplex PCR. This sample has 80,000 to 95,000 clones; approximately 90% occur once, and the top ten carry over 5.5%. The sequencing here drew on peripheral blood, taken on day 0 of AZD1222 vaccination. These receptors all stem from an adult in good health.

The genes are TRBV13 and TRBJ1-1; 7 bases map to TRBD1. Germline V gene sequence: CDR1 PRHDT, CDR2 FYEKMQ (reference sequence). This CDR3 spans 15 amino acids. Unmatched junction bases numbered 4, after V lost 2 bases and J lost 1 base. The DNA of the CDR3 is TGTGCCAGCAGCTTAAACAGGGGAGCGAACACTGAAGCTTTCTTT. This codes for CASSLNRGANTEAFF.

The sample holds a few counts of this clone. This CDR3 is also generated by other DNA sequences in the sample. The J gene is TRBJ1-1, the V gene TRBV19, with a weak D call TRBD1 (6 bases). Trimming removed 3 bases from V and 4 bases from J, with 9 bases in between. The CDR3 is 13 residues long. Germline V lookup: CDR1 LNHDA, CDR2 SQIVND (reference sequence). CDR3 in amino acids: CASSIGGGTEAFF. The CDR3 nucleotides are TGTGCCAGTAGTATCGGAGGGGGCACTGAAGCTTTCTTT.

The CDR3 DNA reads TGTGCCAGCAGTCCTCAAGGCCGGGAAACTGAAGCTTTCTTT. As protein: CASSPQGRETEAFF. V usage is TRBV6-6 and J usage is TRBJ1-1; no reliable D call. This CDR3 is 14 amino acids long. The germline gives CDR1 MNHNY, CDR2 SVGAGI (reference sequence). Trimming took off 5 bases at V and 5 bases at J, with 15 bases between the two ends.

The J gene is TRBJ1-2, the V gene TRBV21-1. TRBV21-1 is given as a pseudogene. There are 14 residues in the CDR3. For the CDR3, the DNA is TGTGCCAGCAGCAAAGCAGGGGGGGATTATGGCTACACCTTC. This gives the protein CASSKAGGDYGYTF.

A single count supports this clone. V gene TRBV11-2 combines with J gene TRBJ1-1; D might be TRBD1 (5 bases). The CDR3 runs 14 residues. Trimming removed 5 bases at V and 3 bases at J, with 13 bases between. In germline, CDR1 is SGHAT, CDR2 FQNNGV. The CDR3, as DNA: TGTGCCAGCAGCCCGGGGGTGGGAGACACTGAAGCTTTCTTT. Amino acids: CASSPGVGDTEAFF.

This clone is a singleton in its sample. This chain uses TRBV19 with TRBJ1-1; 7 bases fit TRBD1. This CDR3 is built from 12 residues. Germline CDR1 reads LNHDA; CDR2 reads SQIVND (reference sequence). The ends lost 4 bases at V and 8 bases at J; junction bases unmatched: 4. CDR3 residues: CASSRETGEAFF. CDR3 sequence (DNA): TGTGCCAGTAGTAGGGAGACAGGGGAAGCTTTCTTT.

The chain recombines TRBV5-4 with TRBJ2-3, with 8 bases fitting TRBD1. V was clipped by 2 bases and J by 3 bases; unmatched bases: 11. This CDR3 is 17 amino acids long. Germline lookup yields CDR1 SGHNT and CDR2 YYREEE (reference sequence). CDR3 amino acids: CASSLGARGHRTDTQYF. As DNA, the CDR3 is TGTGCCAGCAGCTTAGGTGCCAGGGGGCATAGAACAGATACGCAGTATTTT.

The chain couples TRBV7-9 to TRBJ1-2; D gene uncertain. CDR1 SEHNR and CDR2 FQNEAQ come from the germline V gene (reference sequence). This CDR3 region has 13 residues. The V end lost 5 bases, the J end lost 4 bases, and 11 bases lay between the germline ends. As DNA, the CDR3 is TGTGCCAGCAGCCTCTGGACGGGCTATGGCTACACCTTC. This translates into CASSLWTGYGYTF.